The subject of this entry is one T cell receptor beta chain. The V end lost 3 bases, the J end lost 4 bases, and 10 bases lay between the germline ends. The CDR3 covers 13 residues. Germline V gives CDR1 SGDLS, CDR2 YYNGEE. This specimen comes from a study of blood T cell repertoires in COVID-19. Study overall: Sources were T cells, B-cell-depleted T cells, or PBMCs; the material itself was cDNA or gDNA.

As processed by the authors: Reference gene primer amplification gave estimated nucleated cell counts. The method was immunoSEQ multiplex PCR; TCRdb's version includes in-frame clones alone and lacks a portion of them. D and trimming come from the DNA, and the V and J calls and clone size come from that table. Among around 84,000 clones listed, more than 70% were seen once. This sequence originates from a man older than 75 with active or convalescent COVID-19. The chain uses TRBV9 and TRBJ1-1; a weak D match, TRBD1 (5 bases). Sequences were obtained from peripheral blood. The CDR3: CASSAQGSTEAFF. In nucleotides, the CDR3 is TGTGCCAGCAGCGCCCAGGGCAGCACTGAAGCTTTCTTT. Combining the CDR3 with reference TRBV9 and TRBJ1-1 gives the whole variable domain DSGVTQTPKHLITATGQRVTLRCSPRSGDLSVYWYQQSLDQGLQFLIQYYNGEERAKGNILERFSAQQFPDLHSELNLSSLELGDSALYFCASSAQGSTEAFFGQGTRLTVV.